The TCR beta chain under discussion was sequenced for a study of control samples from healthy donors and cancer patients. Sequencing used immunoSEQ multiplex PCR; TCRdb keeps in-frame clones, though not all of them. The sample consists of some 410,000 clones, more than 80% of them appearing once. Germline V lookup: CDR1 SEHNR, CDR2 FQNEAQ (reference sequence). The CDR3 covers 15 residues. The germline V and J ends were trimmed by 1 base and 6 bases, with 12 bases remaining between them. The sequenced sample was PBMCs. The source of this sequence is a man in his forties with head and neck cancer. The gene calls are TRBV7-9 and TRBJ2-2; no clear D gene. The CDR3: CASSLGSGGPGELFF. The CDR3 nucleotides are TGTGCCAGCAGCTTAGGATCGGGCGGCCCCGGGGAGCTGTTTTTT. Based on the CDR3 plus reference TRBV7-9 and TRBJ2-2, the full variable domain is DTGVSQNPRHKITKRGQNVTFRCDPISEHNRLYWYRQTLGQGPEFLTYFQNEAQLEKSRLLSDRFSAERPKGSFSTLEIQRTEQGDSAMYLCASSLGSGGPGELFFGEGSRLTVL.